Listed here is a single TCR beta chain. In the authors' methods: Researchers report that nucleated cell counts were estimated from reference gene primer amplification. Produced via immunoSEQ multiplex PCR; TCRdb's table is partial and in-frame only. V, J and clone size are taken as reported in that table, and D and trimming were inferred from the DNA itself. The sample lists tens of thousands of clones, 70% to 80% seen once, with 3% to 4% in the top ten. V lost 0 bases and J lost 9; bases outside the gene matches: 6. The CDR3 is 15 residues long. Germline loops: CDR1 KGHSH, CDR2 LQKENI. This sample is part of a study of blood T cell repertoires in COVID-19. Study details: Samples came from the United States, Italy and Spain, spanning acute and convalescent COVID-19.

This receptor was identified in a man aged 55 to 69 with acute or convalescent COVID-19. Sequences were obtained from peripheral blood. The genes are TRBV18 and TRBJ2-1, with TRBD2 identical over 9 bases. CDR3 DNA sequence: TGTGCCAGCTCACCACCGGGACTAGCCGGGGGTGAGCAGTTCTTC. Translating it yields CASSPPGLAGGEQFF.